The clone carrying this TCR beta chain was detected only a few times. This sample was included in a study of OX40 agonist ivuxolimab in advanced cancers. The CDR3 length is 11 residues. Trimming removed 6 bases from V and 6 bases from J, with 12 bases in between. Germline values: CDR1 SQVTM, CDR2 ANQGSEA. This table comes from immunoSEQ multiplex PCR, and its TCRdb copy is limited to in-frame clones, with some not included. This table has tens of thousands of clones, roughly nine tenths appearing once. The material was CD4+ or CD8+ T cells sorted from blood, obtained in a trial of the OX40 agonist ivuxolimab. The sequence derives from an adult with an advanced solid tumor such as melanoma, head and neck, liver or kidney cancer. The rearrangement joins TRBV29-1 to TRBJ2-7, with D unclear. The CDR3 DNA reads TGCAGCGTGAATGCTGGGGTCGAGCAGTACTTC. Translating it yields CSVNAGVEQYF.